The 24 T cell receptor beta chains given below trace back to one sample, sequenced in a study of blood T cell repertoires in COVID-19. Profiling relied on immunoSEQ multiplex PCR, and the TCRdb table lists in-frame clones only, not all of them. The repertoire holds some 50,000 clones, with 70% to 90% as singletons. Sequencing was carried out using peripheral blood. Receptors were obtained from a human donor in a cohort sampled during active COVID-19. The donor label of this sample is uncertain.

The gene calls are TRBV6-6 and TRBJ1-3; D is undetermined. CDR3 size: 15 residues. Looked up from germline, CDR1 is MNHNY and CDR2 is SVGAGI (reference sequence). Trimming took 0 bases from V and 6 from J, leaving 12 bases between them. CDR3 nucleotides: TGTGCCAGCAGTTACTCGGACCTGCGGGCAAACACCATATATTTT. Its translation is CASSYSDLRANTIYF.

This clone was recorded once. This chain joins TRBV6-5 and TRBJ1-5, with TRBD1 matching 7 bases. V was pared by 6 bases and J by 4 bases, with 9 bases of the junction left unmatched. The CDR3 is 15 amino acids. CDR1 and CDR2 (germline): MNHEY, SVGAGI. In DNA form, the CDR3 reads TGTGCCAGCAGAGCTACAGGGGAGAGGAATCAGCCCCAGCATTTT. Translation: CASRATGERNQPQHF.

The rearrangement joins TRBV6-2 or TRBV6-3 to TRBJ2-3; 13 bases align to TRBD2. Germline V gene lookup returns CDR1 MNHEY and CDR2 SVGEGT. The junction had 8 bases not matched to a gene; V was cut back by 2 bases and J by 3 bases. The CDR3 length is 18 residues. In DNA, the CDR3 is TGTGCCAGCAGTTACCCTACTAGCGGGGGGGCCGCAACAGATACGCAGTATTTT. Translating it yields CASSYPTSGGAATDTQYF.

This rearrangement joins TRBV5-4 to TRBJ1-3, with D perhaps TRBD1 (5 bases). This CDR3 has 15 amino acids. Trimming shortened V by 3 bases and J by 2 bases, and 12 bases separated the two germline ends. Per germline, CDR1 SGHNT and CDR2 YYREEE (reference sequence). DNA for the CDR3: TGTGCCAGCAGCTCAGGGATAGTCACTGGAAACACCATATATTTT. Encoded protein: CASSSGIVTGNTIYF. The full variable domain, with the rest looked up from reference TRBV5-4 and TRBJ1-3, is ETGVTQSPTHLIKTRGQQVTLRCSSQSGHNTVSWYQQALGQGPQFIFQYYREEENGRGNFPPRFSGLQFPNYSSELNVNALELDDSALYLCASSSGIVTGNTIYFGEGSWLTVV.

The V call is TRBV30, the J call TRBJ1-2; TRBD1 is a possible D gene (5 bases). The CDR3 is 13 amino acids. The germline V and J ends were trimmed by 1 base and 3 bases, with 9 bases remaining between them. Germline V gives CDR1 GTSNPN, CDR2 SVGIG (reference sequence). CDR3 coding DNA: TGTGCCTGGAGTGAAGACAGCTACTATGGCTACACCTTC. Translating gives CAWSEDSYYGYTF.

The chain employs TRBV18 and TRBJ2-3, with D tentatively TRBD2 (5 bases). The CDR3 consists of 15 residues. The V gene lost 2 bases and the J gene lost 0 bases, with 9 bases spanning the gap. Germline V gene lookup returns CDR1 KGHSH and CDR2 LQKENI. Here the CDR3 DNA reads TGTGCCAGCTCACCAACCGGCGGGAGCACAGATACGCAGTATTTT. This encodes CASSPTGGSTDTQYF.

The rearrangement uses TRBV7-6 and TRBJ2-3; TRBD1 matches 7 bases. With 5 bases clipped from V and 3 bases from J, the junction kept 11 bases outside the gene matches. The CDR3 totals 16 residues. Germline V CDR1 and CDR2: SGHVS, FNYEAQ. The CDR3 loop is CASSAVTGSRTDTQYF. DNA of the CDR3: TGTGCCAGCAGCGCCGTGACAGGGTCTCGAACAGATACGCAGTATTTT.

This chain uses TRBV5-1 with TRBJ2-7; 8 bases align to TRBD1. The CDR3 runs 14 residues. Looked up from germline, CDR1 is SGHRS and CDR2 is YFSETQ. The V gene end was trimmed by 0 bases and the J gene end by 6 bases; junction bases not matched to a gene: 5. CDR3 protein: CASSLGTGLREQYF. The CDR3 nucleotides read TGCGCCAGCAGCTTGGGGACAGGGCTGCGCGAGCAGTACTTC. The full variable domain, with the rest looked up from reference TRBV5-1 and TRBJ2-7, is KAGVTQTPRYLIKTRGQQVTLSCSPISGHRSVSWYQQTPGQGLQFLFEYFSETQRNKGNFPGRFSGRQFSNSRSEMNVSTLELGDSALYLCASSLGTGLREQYFGPGTRLTVT.

The V call is TRBV2, the J call TRBJ1-5, with a weak D call TRBD1 (5 bases). Germline-derived CDR1 and CDR2 are SNHLY and FYNNEI. This CDR3 has 14 residues. V was trimmed by 4 bases and J by 4 bases, leaving 11 bases between them. The CDR3 loop reads CASSGVGANQPQHF. The CDR3 DNA reads as TGTGCCAGCAGTGGAGTAGGGGCGAATCAGCCCCAGCATTTT.

This sequence joins TRBV3-1 (or the pseudogene TRBV3-2) and TRBJ2-2; perhaps TRBD2 as D (6 bases). Trimming stripped 1 base from V and 2 bases from J, with 11 bases between. CDR3 length: 16 residues. Germline V gene data show CDR1 as LGHDT and CDR2 as YNNKEL (reference sequence). The CDR3 region has the DNA TGTGCCAGCAGCCAAGTGGGGACTCCAAACACCGGGGAGCTGTTTTTT. It codes for CASSQVGTPNTGELFF.

The chain uses TRBV7-2 and TRBJ1-2; possible D gene TRBD1, 5 bases. Germline CDR1 and CDR2: SGHTA and FQGNSA. The CDR3 sequence is 15 residues long. V was cut by 5 bases and J by 0 bases, with 13 bases left in between. The CDR3 DNA reads as TGTGCCAGCAGCGTCCTGACAGCCCCTAACTATGGCTACACCTTC. This sequence encodes CASSVLTAPNYGYTF.

The chain has TRBV4-2 and TRBJ1-4, with 7 bases fitting TRBD1. Germline assignment: CDR1 LGHNA and CDR2 YNFKEQ. J gave up 7 bases and V 5 bases, and 7 bases lay outside the gene matches. There are 14 residues in the CDR3. The CDR3 here is CASSFGTGAEKLFF. Written as DNA, the CDR3 is TGTGCCAGCAGCTTTGGTACAGGGGCTGAAAAACTGTTTTTT.

This chain links TRBV11-2 with TRBJ2-5, with a tentative D call TRBD2 (6 bases). The V gene's germline CDR1 is SGHAT and CDR2 FQNNGV. Trimming took 8 bases from V and 5 from J, leaving 18 bases between them. The CDR3 covers 14 residues. The DNA of the CDR3 is TGTGCCAGCGGAAAACTAGGCGGGGAGGAGACCCAGTACTTC. This codes for CASGKLGGEETQYF.

This clone was seen only once. The gene calls are TRBV5-6 and TRBJ2-7; 11 nucleotides agree with TRBD1. The J segment lost 4 bases and the V segment lost 3 bases, leaving 9 bases of the junction unmatched. The germline V gene encodes CDR1 SGHDT and CDR2 YYEEEE. This CDR3 region has 16 residues. The CDR3 nucleotides are TGTGCCAGCAGCTCCGGACAGGGGGCAGTCGGATACGAGCAGTACTTC. It is translated as CASSSGQGAVGYEQYF. Full variable domain (missing parts from reference TRBV5-6 and TRBJ2-7): DAGVTQSPTHLIKTRGQQVTLRCSPKSGHDTVSWYQQALGQGPQFIFQYYEEEERQRGNFPDRFSGHQFPNYSSELNVNALLLGDSALYLCASSSGQGAVGYEQYFGPGTRLTVT.

The V gene is TRBV7-9, the J gene TRBJ1-4, with D hard to call. In germline, CDR1 is SEHNR, CDR2 FQNEAQ (reference sequence). V lost 5 bases to trimming and J lost 7 bases, with 11 bases between them. The CDR3 sequence is 13 residues long. CDR3 sequence: CASSPPSFEKLFF. In DNA, the CDR3 is TGTGCCAGCAGCCCCCCTTCGTTTGAAAAACTGTTTTTT.

V and J are TRBV13 and TRBJ2-7, with 9 bases aligning to TRBD1. The trim removed 3 bases at V and 3 bases at J, leaving 6 bases unmatched. The CDR3 loop spans 15 amino acids. Per germline, CDR1 PRHDT and CDR2 FYEKMQ (reference sequence). CDR3: CASSFRDRVNYEQYF. For the CDR3, the DNA is TGTGCCAGCAGCTTCAGGGACAGGGTAAACTACGAGCAGTACTTC.

This chain joins TRBV9 and TRBJ2-1, with TRBD2 matching 9 bases. This CDR3 is 15 amino acids long. Germline-derived CDR1 and CDR2 are SGDLS and YYNGEE. J gave up 9 bases and V 4 bases, and 11 bases lay outside the gene matches. The chain's CDR3 is CASSSGTSPSIEQFF. CDR3 DNA sequence: TGTGCCAGCAGCTCCGGGACTAGCCCAAGCATTGAGCAGTTCTTC.

V usage is TRBV10-3 and J usage is TRBJ2-3; 8 bases align to TRBD2. The germline CDR1 and CDR2 sequences are ENHRY and SYGVKD. Trimming at V came to 7 bases and at J to 0 bases, leaving 9 bases not matched to a gene. The CDR3 runs 16 residues. Written as DNA, the CDR3 is TGTGCCATCACAGCCGGAGCGGGGGCTAGCACAGATACGCAGTATTTT. Protein sequence: CAITAGAGASTDTQYF.

The chain joins TRBV24-1 to TRBJ2-5, with 8 positions matching TRBD2. The CDR3 extends over 15 amino acids. Germline CDR1 KGHDR, CDR2 SFDVKD. The V segment lost 3 bases and the J segment 4 bases; nucleotides outside the gene matches: 6. The CDR3 region has the DNA TGTGCCACCAGTGATACACGGGGGGGGATAGAGACCCAGTACTTC. Protein sequence: CATSDTRGGIETQYF.

The CDR3 sequence is CASSQDLTGMHRTSTDTQYF. The CDR3 region has the DNA TGCGCCAGCAGCCAAGACCTAACGGGGATGCACCGAACTAGCACAGATACGCAGTATTTT. V and J are TRBV4-3 and TRBJ2-3; possibly TRBD2 for D (5 bases). Trimming pared 0 bases from V and 0 bases from J, leaving 22 bases between. The CDR3 has 20 amino acids. The germline CDR1 and CDR2 sequences are LGHNA and YSLEER.

The chain recombines TRBV10-3 with TRBJ1-1; D not certain. Germline V gives CDR1 ENHRY, CDR2 SYGVKD. The CDR3 has 15 amino acids. With 10 bases removed from V and 0 bases from J, the gap between germline ends came to 18 bases. The chain's CDR3 is CATVRVPEMNTEAFF. The CDR3 DNA is TGTGCCACCGTGAGGGTGCCAGAGATGAACACTGAAGCTTTCTTT.

CDR3 in amino acids: CASSLDFTFEAFF. The CDR3 nucleotides are TGCGCCAGCAGCTTAGACTTTACCTTTGAAGCTTTCTTT. The chain carries TRBV5-1 and TRBJ1-1; D is uncertain. The germline V and J ends were trimmed by 2 bases and 7 bases, with 12 bases remaining between them. Germline loops: CDR1 SGHRS, CDR2 YFSETQ. The CDR3 length is 13 residues.

CDR3 in amino acids: CATSDGTGGGYGYTF. The CDR3 DNA sequence: TGTGCCACCAGTGATGGGACAGGGGGCGGCTATGGCTACACCTTC. The chain has TRBV24-1 and TRBJ1-2; 12 bases map to TRBD1. The CDR3 covers 15 residues. J lost 4 bases, V lost 3 bases, and 2 bases had no gene match. The germline CDR1 and CDR2 sequences are KGHDR and SFDVKD.

The rearrangement uses TRBV5-4 and TRBJ2-7; 7 bases match TRBD1. Germline V gives CDR1 SGHNT, CDR2 YYREEE (reference sequence). With V trimmed by 4 bases and J by 1 base, 8 bases remained unmatched. The CDR3 has 15 residues. CDR3 protein: CASSRPGTESYEQYF. Written as DNA, the CDR3 is TGTGCCAGCAGCCGGCCCGGGACAGAGTCCTACGAGCAGTACTTC.